The present entry profiles one T cell receptor (beta chain) with its context. What antigen it recognizes has not been identified. It has no much larger one-base neighbor in the sample; base qualities were not kept. The donors were healthy, HIV-negative adults with no recently reported acute infections or vaccinations. Every donor was a Caucasian adult living in Nashville, Tennessee, USA. CD4+ T cells were enriched by magnetic negative selection; naive cells were then positively selected on CD45RA, and the negative fraction formed the memory subset. Blood was collected by leukapheresis, and PBMCs were isolated by Ficoll-Histopaque density gradient centrifugation and then cryopreserved in liquid nitrogen vapor phase. Analytical flow cytometry was used to check the purity and quantity of every magnetically sorted T cell population. Genomic DNA was isolated from every sorted fraction and measured by UV absorbance on a Nanodrop 2000c.

The CDR3 measures 13 amino acids from cysteine to phenylalanine. Solely the CDR3 DNA is kept, with 39 bases framed from the first base. Based on the germline V gene, the CDR1 and CDR2 sequences are SNHLY and FYNNEI. Trimming costs V 5 bases and J 2 bases, and their ends lie 9 bases apart. The data belong to a study of shared clonotypes between healthy human individuals (dated by TCRdb to the early 2020s). With regard to the full study: The cohort comprised a couple of women and a few men aged 18 to 49 years. Per donor, three plates each were used for CD4 naive and CD4 memory, two for CD8 naive, and one for CD8 memory. To estimate repertoire size and how much clonotypes are shared between individuals, the study performed deep sequencing of blood TCR repertoires from about 5 healthy adults. To increase sequencing depth and limit assay-specific biases, different laboratories used diverse techniques to prepare libraries and sequence TCR repertoires. Per donor, leukapheresis produced somewhere between about 0.94 and 8.9 billion PBMCs. Results the study describes overall, beyond this receptor: The small number of donors limited the genetic and exposure-history diversity represented. Pairwise subsampling led to the expectation that sequencing depth would affect the degree of clonotype sharing among donors. Only blood was sampled, and tissue TCR repertoires likely differ from those in blood. Across a few donors, approximately 4.9% of naive CD4, approximately 3.6% of naive CD8, around 2.1% of memory CD4, and approximately 0.4% of memory CD8 clonotypes were shared. Incomplete sequencing was indicated by rarefaction of sorted-subset datasets, despite the large sequencing depth. Higher generation probabilities were observed for clonotypes shared by all four sorted-subset donors than for non-shared clonotypes. Larger estimated clonotype richness was generally found for naive subsets than for memory subsets.

TCR CDR3 regions were amplified from genomic DNA by multiplex PCR using the deep immunoSEQ assay. Extracted genomic DNA from each cell subset was spread evenly across all wells of several immunoSEQ 96-well plates, with each plate serving as a replicate. For sorted subsets, roughly 200 ng genomic DNA, equal to about 30,000 T cell genomes, was loaded into each replicate PCR. Purified libraries were quantified with a Qubit 3.0 fluorometer, sized on a Bioanalyzer 2100, and re-quantified with the KAPA Library Quantification kit. Every immunoSEQ 96-well plate was sequenced on a dedicated single-read 150-cycle Illumina NextSeq 550 flow cell. The study's processing was this. Because the immunoSEQ output held only junctional sequences and lacked quality scores, the filtering could not match the filtering applied to full-length reads. To assign V/J genes and CDR3, sequences were annotated against IMGT germline references using PyIR, a Python wrapper for IgBLAST v1.9. Reads with weak V/J assignments (E-value above 1e-6), missing CDR3, stop codons, out-of-frame junctions, or ambiguous translated residues were removed. V3J clonotypes were defined as sequences sharing the same inferred V gene, J gene, and CDR3 amino acid sequence. The percentage overlap between two repertoires was calculated by dividing the number of shared unique clonotypes by the size of the smaller repertoire. RTK rarefaction, the Chao1 estimator, and Recon v2.1 estimates of unobserved clonotypes were used to assess repertoire richness. OLGA was used to compute generation probabilities for all TCRbeta clonotypes that the gDNA method yielded from a handful of donors. TCRdb mirrors the immuneACCESS table, restricted to in-frame sequences. Some clones are absent from its copies; in checked studies, under half trace to an unresolved V gene, and the reason for the others is unknown. Clonal size and the V and J genes are those of that table, whereas D and trimming came from the DNA. In this sample the table shows about 2.3 million clones, 85% to 95% of which occur a single time. The ten largest clonotypes hold 0.39% of the sample.

The V gene is TRBV2 and the J gene is TRBJ2-5, with TRBD1 tentatively as D gene (5 bases match). This clonotype was sampled from a man aged 18 to 29 in good health. Some clones in this sample may be carry-over from other donors' samples. The sequencing input was naive CD4+ T cells from PBMCs. The meaning of the sample's cell subset or site label: CD45RA+ positively selected. The nucleotides read TGTGCCAGCAGTATCAGGGTACAAGAGACCCAGTACTTC. Translated, it gives CASSIRVQETQYF.